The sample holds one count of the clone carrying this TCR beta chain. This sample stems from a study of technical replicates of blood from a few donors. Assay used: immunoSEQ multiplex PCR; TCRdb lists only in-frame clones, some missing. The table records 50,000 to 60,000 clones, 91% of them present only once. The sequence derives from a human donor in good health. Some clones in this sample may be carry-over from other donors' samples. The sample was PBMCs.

CDR3 loop: CASSLVVGQGGDQYF. CDR3 coding DNA: TGCGCCAGCAGCTTGGTTGTGGGACAGGGAGGAGACCAGTACTTC. The rearrangement links TRBV5-1 to TRBJ2-5; TRBD1 agrees at 9 bases. With 0 bases clipped from V and 10 bases from J, the junction kept 10 bases outside the gene matches. This CDR3 contains 15 residues. Germline loops: CDR1 SGHRS, CDR2 YFSETQ.